These 25 T cell receptor beta chains were all obtained from the same sample, sequenced in a study of response to subunit inactivated influenza vaccine. Each CDR3 protein is one row after TCRdb ran MiXCR on the RT-PCR reads. The repertoire holds about 540,000 distinct CDR3 sequences, with approximately 20% as singletons. The same sample was also studied in work on T cells expressing NK-cell markers. That paper adds: TCR beta libraries carry UMIs added by 5'RACE template switching.

The sequenced sample was CD4+ T cells sorted from PBMCs, obtained 12 days after vaccination. Receptor source: a man between 50 and 59 years old who received an inactivated influenza vaccine.

The chain couples TRBV9 to TRBJ2-5; the D gene is possibly TRBD1 (6 bases). V lost 3 bases to trimming and J lost 4 bases, with 10 bases between them. The CDR3 has 13 residues. Germline V lookup: CDR1 SGDLS, CDR2 YYNGEE. CDR3 in DNA: TGTGCCAGCAGCGCCGACAGGCCAGAGACCCAGTACTTC. Its translation: CASSADRPETQYF.

Regarding this clonotype: A junction end diverges from the germline sequence, so it may reflect a read error. V usage is TRBV6-1 and J usage is TRBJ1-4; D call uncertain. The CDR3 length is 11 residues. Per germline, CDR1 MNHNS and CDR2 SASEGT. The CDR3 DNA is TGTGCCAGCAGAGAAGTTGAAAAACTGTTTTTT. The encoded protein is CASREVEKLFF.

The chain uses TRBV7-8 and TRBJ2-7; D remains ambiguous. V shed 4 bases and J shed 3 bases, with 16 bases lying between them. The V gene's germline CDR1 is SGHVS and CDR2 FQNEAQ. This CDR3 has 15 amino acids. The CDR3 is CASSSAAGHYYEQYF. The CDR3 nucleotides are TGTGCCAGCAGCTCCGCCGCTGGCCATTACTACGAGCAGTACTTC.

The V and J genes are TRBV7-2 and TRBJ1-4; no definite D call. This CDR3 comprises 14 residues. Germline V gene sequence: CDR1 SGHTA, CDR2 FQGNSA. Between the trimmed V and J ends, which lost 5 bases and 0 bases, there was a span of 7 bases. CDR3: CASSPDTTNEKLFF. The CDR3 DNA reads as TGTGCCAGCAGCCCAGATACAACTAATGAAAAACTGTTTTTT. Complete variable domain (other parts from reference TRBV7-2 and TRBJ1-4): GAGVSQSPSNKVTEKGKDVELRCDPISGHTALYWYRQSLGQGLEFLIYFQGNSAPDKSGLPSDRFSAERTGGSVSTLTIQRTQQEDSAVYLCASSPDTTNEKLFFGSGTQLSVL.

In its sample, this clonotype was seen a few times. The V gene is TRBV7-2, the J gene TRBJ2-2; maybe TRBD1 (5 bases). The V end was cut by 5 bases, the J end by 3 bases, with 13 bases between. Germline lookup yields CDR1 SGHTA and CDR2 FQGNSA. The CDR3 runs to 15 residues. The CDR3 reads CASSPAGIYTGELFF. The CDR3 DNA sequence: TGTGCCAGCAGCCCCGCAGGGATTTACACCGGGGAGCTGTTTTTT.

The J gene is TRBJ2-2, the V gene TRBV4-3; TRBD2 matches at 9 bases. Germline CDR1 LGHNA, CDR2 YSLEER. CDR3 size: 15 residues. V was pared by 4 bases and J by 6 bases, with 6 bases of the junction left unmatched. As DNA, the CDR3 is TGCGCCAGCAGCCGAAGTGGCGGGGGGGCCGGGGAGCTGTTTTTT. Its protein product is CASSRSGGGAGELFF.

This clonotype was observed a handful of times. V and J are TRBV7-2 and TRBJ1-2, with TRBD1 identical over 8 bases. This CDR3 region has 14 residues. Germline V gives CDR1 SGHTA, CDR2 FQGNSA. V shed 5 bases and J 1 base; nucleotides not matched to a gene: 3. This CDR3 is CASSLDRVNYGYTF. CDR3 coding DNA: TGTGCCAGCAGCCTGGACAGGGTTAACTATGGCTACACCTTC.

J is TRBJ2-1 and V is TRBV20-1, with TRBD2 matching 7 bases. The CDR3 sequence is 14 residues long. Germline CDR1 is DFQATT and CDR2 is SNEGSKA (reference sequence). V lost 1 base and J lost 5; bases outside the gene matches: 5. The CDR3 nucleotides read TGCAGTGCTAGAGCGTGGGGGGGGGACAATGAGCAGTTCTTC. Protein sequence: CSARAWGGDNEQFF.

The chain has TRBV29-1 and TRBJ2-7; TRBD2 agrees at 11 bases. This CDR3 region has 14 residues. The J segment lost 0 bases and the V segment lost 5 bases, leaving 3 bases of the junction unmatched. CDR1 and CDR2 from the germline V gene are SQVTM and ANQGSEA. The CDR3 nucleotides are TGCAGCGTTAGTACTAGCGGGAGCTCCTACGAGCAGTACTTC. This gives the protein CSVSTSGSSYEQYF.

This clonotype was counted a few times. V gene TRBV30 combines with J gene TRBJ2-7; D is unclear. V was clipped by 0 bases and J by 0 bases, with 18 bases between them. CDR3 length: 17 residues. CDR1 is GTSNPN and CDR2 is SVGIG in the germline V gene (reference sequence). The CDR3 DNA sequence: TGTGCCTGGAGTGTACCCAATCAGTGGTATAGCTCCTACGAGCAGTACTTC. Protein product: CAWSVPNQWYSSYEQYF.

This clonotype was found a few times. The chain couples TRBV15 to TRBJ2-1, with 7 positions matching TRBD2. Germline CDR1 and CDR2: LNHNV and YYDKDF (reference sequence). The CDR3 loop spans 14 amino acids. V shed 3 bases and J 9 bases; nucleotides not matched to a gene: 8. CDR3 in DNA: TGTGCCACCAGCAGCGGGACTATCATGCCTGAGCAGTTCTTC. This encodes CATSSGTIMPEQFF.

V is TRBV20-1 and J is TRBJ2-1, with a tentative D call TRBD1 (5 bases). V was trimmed by 3 bases and J by 2 bases, leaving 8 bases between them. The germline V gene has CDR1 DFQATT and CDR2 SNEGSKA (reference sequence). The CDR3 is 13 amino acids. CDR3 region: CSASTQAYNEQFF. CDR3 sequence (DNA): TGCAGTGCTAGTACACAGGCCTACAATGAGCAGTTCTTC.

The gene calls are TRBV5-1 and TRBJ2-5; D is uncertain. Germline assignment: CDR1 SGHRS and CDR2 YFSETQ. V lost 1 base, J lost 2 bases, and 12 bases lay in between. CDR3 size: 15 residues. CDR3 nucleotide sequence: TGCGCCAGCAGCTTGAACCGGATGGGTCAAGAGACCCAGTACTTC. Translated, it gives CASSLNRMGQETQYF.

A single count supports this clonotype. This chain links TRBV3-1 with TRBJ1-1; D may be TRBD1 (5 bases). Trimming took off 6 bases at V and 3 bases at J, with 17 bases between the two ends. CDR1 is LGHDT, CDR2 YNNKEL, per germline (reference sequence). The CDR3 has 15 amino acids. The CDR3 loop is CASSPTGLRDTEAFF. The CDR3 DNA is TGTGCCAGCAGTCCGACGGGGCTTCGGGACACTGAAGCTTTCTTT.

This chain joins TRBV7-2 and TRBJ2-1, with unresolved D. Germline values: CDR1 SGHTA, CDR2 FQGNSA. This CDR3 region has 12 residues. Trimming took 6 bases from V and 9 from J, leaving 12 bases between them. CDR3 residues: CASSRELGEQFF. The CDR3 DNA reads TGTGCCAGCAGTAGGGAACTCGGTGAGCAGTTCTTC.

This clonotype occurred a few times. This sequence joins TRBV3-1 and TRBJ2-7, with D possibly being TRBD1 (6 bases). Per the germline V gene, CDR1 is LGHDT and CDR2 is YNNKEL (reference sequence). V gave up 1 base and J gave up 5 bases, with 12 bases separating them. The CDR3 sequence is 14 residues long. CDR3 sequence: CASSQGLGANEQYF. The CDR3 bases are TGTGCCAGCAGCCAAGGGCTGGGGGCAAACGAGCAGTACTTC.

This clonotype has more than one count but fewer than ten. This rearrangement joins TRBV4-2 to TRBJ2-5; no clear D gene. Germline V gene data show CDR1 as LGHNA and CDR2 as YNFKEQ. CDR3 size: 13 residues. The V end was cut by 2 bases, the J end by 2 bases, with 6 bases between. CDR3 in amino acids: CASSQRLQETQYF. In DNA form, the CDR3 reads TGTGCCAGCAGCCAACGATTACAAGAGACCCAGTACTTC.

The chain joins TRBV10-3 to TRBJ2-3; 10 nucleotides match TRBD1. With V trimmed by 8 bases and J by 3 bases, 2 bases remained unmatched. Germline V gene sequence: CDR1 ENHRY, CDR2 SYGVKD. This CDR3 comprises 13 residues. The CDR3 sequence is CAIRGQGTDTQYF. For the CDR3, the DNA is TGTGCCATCCGGGGACAGGGGACAGATACGCAGTATTTT.

The genes are TRBV5-1 and TRBJ2-1, with D perhaps matching TRBD1 (5 bases). CDR1 is SGHRS, CDR2 YFSETQ, per germline. The CDR3 consists of 14 residues. The V and J ends lost 4 bases and 10 bases respectively, with 18 bases between them. CDR3 protein: CASSKQESVGEQFF. The DNA of the CDR3 is TGCGCCAGCAGCAAACAGGAGTCCGTGGGGGAGCAGTTCTTC.

This clonotype has a handful of counts. CDR3 amino acids: CASSLISDTEAFF. The CDR3 nucleotides are TGTGCCAGCAGCTTAATTTCGGACACTGAAGCTTTCTTT. The chain recombines TRBV7-8 with TRBJ1-1; D gene unclear. From germline, CDR1 is SGHVS and CDR2 FQNEAQ. Trimming took off 2 bases at V and 3 bases at J, with 7 bases between the two ends. This CDR3 region has 13 residues.

This clonotype was counted only a few times. The junction does not match germline at one end; this may be a read error. The V call is TRBV4-2, the J call TRBJ2-2; 9 positions match TRBD2. Looked up from germline, CDR1 is LGHNA and CDR2 is YNFKEQ. The CDR3 sequence is 16 residues long. The CDR3 is CASSQVASGNAGELFF. The CDR3 DNA reads TGTGCCAGCAGCCAAGTGGCTAGCGGGAACGCCGGGGAGCTGTTTTTT.

This chain joins TRBV11-2 and TRBJ2-1; possible D gene TRBD1, 6 bases. The ends were cut back, 5 bases at V and 1 base at J, with 15 bases in the middle. CDR1 and CDR2 (germline): SGHAT, FQNNGV. The CDR3 length is 16 residues. The CDR3 region has the DNA TGTGCCAGCAGCGGCTGGACAGTGTTTTCCTACAATGAGCAGTTCTTC. Translating it yields CASSGWTVFSYNEQFF.

The chain couples TRBV15 to TRBJ1-5; D gene ambiguous. Germline values: CDR1 LNHNV, CDR2 YYDKDF (reference sequence). This CDR3 has 13 amino acids. The germline V and J ends were trimmed by 0 bases and 7 bases, with 7 bases remaining between them. CDR3 sequence reads: CATSRDARQPQHF. The CDR3 DNA follows: TGTGCCACCAGCAGAGACGCGCGGCAGCCCCAGCATTTT. The full variable domain, its missing parts supplied by reference TRBV15 and TRBJ1-5, is DAMVIQNPRYQVTQFGKPVTLSCSQTLNHNVMYWYQQKSSQAPKLLFHYYDKDFNNEADTPDNFQSRRPNTSFCFLDIRSPGLGDTAMYLCATSRDARQPQHFGDGTRLSIL.

This rearrangement joins TRBV6-4 to TRBJ1-6, with TRBD1 matching over 7 bases. Germline assignment: CDR1 MRHNA and CDR2 SNTAGT. Trimming cost V 6 bases and J 7 bases; bases outside gene matches: 6. The CDR3 is 14 residues long. CDR3 sequence: CASRMQGGNSPLHF. CDR3 nucleotides: TGTGCCAGCAGGATGCAGGGGGGAAATTCACCCCTCCACTTT.

This clonotype was observed a handful of times. The CDR3 loop reads CSAMSTANQPQHF. The CDR3 DNA reads TGCAGTGCTATGTCCACAGCGAATCAGCCCCAGCATTTT. This sequence joins TRBV20-1 and TRBJ1-5; D is ambiguous. Trimming took 4 bases from V and 4 from J, leaving 11 bases between them. The CDR3 has 13 amino acids. CDR1 is DFQATT, CDR2 SNEGSKA, per germline (reference sequence).